The entry that follows covers one T cell receptor (beta chain) sequence. Its antigen remains unidentified. The record has no base qualities; no much larger clone is one base away. The entry originates in a study of blood T cell repertoires in COVID-19 (dated by TCRdb to about 2020). For context, the study as a whole: Samples covering the acute and convalescent phases of COVID-19 were provided by collaborators in the United States, Italy and Spain. The prospective study material was composed of cDNA or gDNA derived from T cells, B-cell-depleted T cells, or PBMCs. The dataset comprised deeply sampled blood TCRbeta repertoires from subjects exposed to, actively infected with, or recovered from COVID-19. The repertoires were released in a freely available public database intended as a resource for research on the immune response to SARS-CoV-2. Samples came from the ongoing ImmuneRACE study (first 160 participants) plus 1,254 subjects from 6 global collaborators. The sample metadata nearly always contained a de-identified subject ID, COVID-19 status, age in years and sex. Where HLA class I and class II types were available, the types were taken from metadata supplied by the sample provider, not from assay-based typing.

Results the study describes overall, beyond this receptor: How much clinical and demographic metadata was included differed by source and by participant, and the metadata was provided uncurated.

At one collaborating source in Seattle, patients were enrolled during active infection and were followed longitudinally through the course of disease. The collaborating institutions used their own protocols to collect whole blood in K2EDTA tubes. For TCRbeta analysis, collaborators shipped samples as frozen whole blood, isolated PBMCs, or DNA extracted from either of those sample types. TCRbeta CDR3 regions were amplified from genomic DNA using the immunoSEQ Assay, a bias-controlled multiplex PCR. The source study handled its data this way. The number of nucleated cells in each sample was estimated by amplification of reference gene primers within the assay. Sequence reads were collapsed and filtered to measure the absolute abundance of every unique TCRbeta CDR3 rearrangement. For each sample, productive Simpson clonality was calculated as the square root of Simpson's diversity index over productive rearrangements. As stored in TCRdb, this immuneACCESS dataset retains in-frame rearrangements with V and J assigned. A fraction of the clones does not appear; measured against another copy, unresolved V genes explain less than half of the discrepancy, and the remainder lacks a known reason. V, J and clone size are taken as reported in that table, and D and trimming were inferred from the DNA itself. Counted in this sample were around 290,000 clones; 86% of them appeared once. The ten largest make up under 15% of the sample.

The TCR originated in a woman aged 65 to 85 with COVID-19, enrolled during active disease. Sample: peripheral blood.

The CDR3 protein: CASSLAGTGSAYGYTF. The nucleotides read TGCGCCAGCAGCTTGGCTGGGACAGGGTCGGCCTATGGCTACACCTTC. The sequence is built from TRBV5-1 and TRBJ1-2, with TRBD1 matching 9 junction bases. Reading from cysteine to phenylalanine, the CDR3 counts 16 amino acids. The CDR3 DNA has 48 bases and is translated from base 1. Via the germline V gene, CDR1 is SGHRS and CDR2 YFSETQ. The germline V end is reduced by 0 bases and the J end by 4 bases; junction bases left unmatched: 7.